This record concerns one T cell receptor (beta chain) sequence. Its antigen is unidentified. The sample is drawn from a study of PD-1 blockade in classical Hodgkin lymphoma. Exposure to brentuximab vedotin varied, and each patient had relapsed following autologous stem cell transplantation. The assay was immunoSEQ multiplex PCR, and TCRdb's table has in-frame clones only and misses some. The table lists some 150,000 clones, approximately 80% of them singletons. Trimming took off 4 bases at V and 4 bases at J, with 13 bases between the two ends. Germline CDR1 and CDR2: MNHNY and SVGAGI (reference sequence). This CDR3 is built from 15 residues. The study's findings and limits: It was among complete responders that baseline diversity resembled that of newly diagnosed patients. TCR diversity rose significantly by C4D1 in CD4+ but not CD8+ cells.

The rearrangement joins TRBV6-6 to TRBJ1-4; tentative D call: TRBD1 (5 bases). The sample consisted of peripheral blood mononuclear cells (PBMCs), taken before the second cycle of nivolumab. The clonotype was recovered from a human donor with classical Hodgkin lymphoma. For the CDR3, the DNA is TGTGCCAGCAGTTTTCAGGGTGTGGGTAATGAAAAACTGTTTTTT. This sequence encodes CASSFQGVGNEKLFF.